Listed below are T cell receptor beta chains from one sample, sequenced in a study of blood T cells in healthy people across ages. From the 5' RACE reads, TCRdb called clonotypes with MiXCR, one entry per CDR3 protein. The sample shows just over 1 million distinct CDR3 sequences, over 35% of them seen only once. Sample: blood. These receptors were taken from a woman aged 55-70 years in good health. Each CDR3 is given with its conserved first and last residue. D genes are given only for firm matches. The size field is filled for only some rows; it gives once, few, many or a size class.

- TRBJ1-2 - TRBV30 CAWRSQPAYGYTF TGTGCCTGGAGGAGCCAACCGGCTTATGGCTACACCTTC
- TRBJ2-3 few TRBV25-1 CASSEPGSTDTQYF TGTGCCAGCAGTGAACCGGGCAGCACAGATACGCAGTATTTT
- TRBJ2-7 few TRBV5-1 CASSFFGGDYEQYF TGCGCCAGCAGCTTTTTTGGCGGGGACTACGAGCAGTACTTC
- TRBJ1-6 few TRBV27 CASSFWSSYNSPLHF TGTGCCAGCAGTTTTTGGAGCTCCTATAATTCACCCCTCCACTTT
TRBD1 TRBJ2-3 - TRBV20-1 CSARIRDRAPDTQYF TGCAGTGCTAGGATCCGGGACAGGGCCCCAGATACGCAGTATTTT
TRBD2 TRBJ2-5 - TRBV6-4 CASSVPMSGAEETQYF TGTGCCAGCAGTGTCCCGATGAGCGGGGCCGAAGAGACCCAGTACTTC
- TRBJ2-6 few TRBV25-1 CASSERGVGANVLTF TGTGCCAGCAGTGAACGTGGTGTTGGGGCCAACGTCCTGACTTTC
- TRBJ2-7 - TRBV2 CASTLGTGPYNEQYF TGTGCCAGCACCCTGGGGACGGGACCCTACAATGAGCAGTACTTC
- TRBJ2-7 few TRBV2 CASGGAGLYEQYF TGTGCCAGCGGAGGAGCGGGCCTCTACGAGCAGTACTTC
- TRBJ2-7 few TRBV12-3/TRBV12-4 CASSRDGGGEQYF TGTGCCAGCAGCCGGGACGGCGGCGGGGAGCAGTACTTC
TRBD2 TRBJ2-3 - TRBV9 CASSVTSATDTQYF TGTGCCAGCAGCGTAACTAGCGCAACAGATACGCAGTATTTT
TRBD1 TRBJ2-1 - TRBV14 CASSQSFYGTGIVNEQFF TGTGCCAGCAGCCAGTCTTTTTACGGGACAGGAATAGTCAATGAGCAGTTCTTC
TRBD2 TRBJ2-7 - TRBV4-1 CASSPSGIGSYEQYF TGCGCCAGCAGCCCGAGCGGGATTGGCTCCTACGAGCAGTACTTC
- TRBJ1-2 few TRBV11-1 CASSPAENYGYTF TGTGCCAGCAGCCCGGCAGAAAACTATGGCTACACCTTC
- TRBJ2-1 - TRBV29-1 CSVGGRDGFWEQFF TGCAGCGTTGGGGGGCGAGATGGGTTCTGGGAGCAGTTCTTC
- TRBJ1-5 - TRBV27 CASSPRTPYSNQPQHF TGTGCCAGCAGTCCCCGGACGCCCTATAGCAATCAGCCCCAGCATTTT
- TRBJ2-7 - TRBV7-3 CASSLMQVSSYEQYF TGTGCCAGCAGCTTAATGCAGGTCAGCTCCTACGAGCAGTACTTC
- TRBJ1-4 few TRBV2 CASSELRGNSEKLFF TGTGCCAGCAGTGAGTTGCGGGGGAACAGTGAAAAACTGTTTTTT
- TRBJ2-7 - TRBV20-1 CSAAPTGREQYF TGCAGTGCCGCCCCGACCGGGCGGGAGCAGTACTTC
- TRBJ1-2 - TRBV20-1 CSARDVSTSSYGYTF TGCAGTGCTAGGGACGTCAGCACCTCCAGTTATGGCTACACCTTC
- TRBJ2-1 - TRBV7-2 CASSPRGRGSSYNEQFF TGTGCCAGCAGCCCACGAGGGCGGGGTAGCTCCTACAATGAGCAGTTCTTC
- TRBJ2-5 - TRBV12-3/TRBV12-4 CASSRPDRSLGETQYF TGTGCCAGCAGCCGCCCCGACAGGTCACTCGGGGAGACCCAGTACTTC
- TRBJ1-2 - TRBV10-2 CASSELVRTANYGYTF TGCGCCAGCAGTGAGCTCGTTAGGACAGCTAACTATGGCTACACCTTC
- TRBJ2-4 - TRBV18 CASSPQLSLAKNIQYF TGTGCCAGCTCACCACAACTCTCTCTAGCCAAAAACATTCAGTACTTC
TRBD2 TRBJ2-1 - TRBV9 CASSLGLAGSTEQFF TGTGCCAGCAGCTTGGGACTAGCGGGGAGTACTGAGCAGTTCTTC
- TRBJ2-5 - TRBV6-5 CASSYLPSQETQYF TGTGCCAGCAGTTACCTCCCTTCACAGGAGACCCAGTACTTC
- TRBJ2-1 - TRBV3-1 CASQNQLHNEQFF TGTGCCAGCCAAAACCAGCTCCACAATGAGCAGTTCTTC
- TRBJ2-1 - TRBV5-7 CASRQSRSYNEQFF TGCGCCTCCCGCCAGAGTAGGTCCTACAATGAGCAGTTCTTC
- TRBJ2-5 - TRBV29-1 CSVVGGLNYNEQYF TGCAGCGTTGTAGGGGGGTTAAATTACAATGAGCAGTACTTC
TRBD1 TRBJ2-1 - TRBV29-1 CSGRSGDRANEQFF TGCAGCGGAAGAAGTGGGGACAGGGCGAATGAGCAGTTCTTC
- TRBJ2-3 few TRBV6-2/TRBV6-3 CASSYRQMSTDTQYF TGTGCCAGCAGTTATCGACAGATGAGCACAGATACGCAGTATTTT
- TRBJ1-1 - TRBV4-1 CASSQDPGRSEAFF TGCGCCAGCAGCCAAGATCCGGGCAGGAGTGAAGCTTTCTTT
- TRBJ2-7 - TRBV5-1 CASRMDSYEQYF TGCGCCAGCAGGATGGACTCCTACGAGCAGTACTTC
- TRBJ2-5 few TRBV3-1 CASSYWTRIQYF TGTGCCAGCAGCTACTGGACGCGAATCCAGTACTTC
- TRBJ2-3 few TRBV21-1 CASSKIGTSGRAGTDTQYF TGTGCCAGCAGCAAAATCGGAACTAGCGGGAGGGCTGGGACAGATACGCAGTATTTT
- TRBJ2-5 - TRBV7-8 CASSSLVVLDNEQYF TGTGCCAGCAGCTCGCTAGTAGTCTTGGACAATGAGCAGTACTTC
TRBD1 TRBJ1-5 once TRBV28 CASSPDRVDQPQHF TGTGCCAGCAGCCCGGACAGGGTTGATCAGCCCCAGCATTTT
- TRBJ2-7 - TRBV10-1 CASSTLVDSSYEQYF TGCGCCAGCAGTACACTCGTCGACAGCTCCTACGAGCAGTACTTC
- TRBJ2-1 - TRBV30 CAQVEVNEQFF TGTGCCCAGGTGGAGGTCAATGAGCAGTTCTTC
TRBD1 TRBJ1-2 few TRBV12-3/TRBV12-4 CASSLRQGRNYGYTF TGTGCCAGCAGTCTAAGACAGGGGAGGAACTATGGCTACACCTTC
- TRBJ2-7 - TRBV11-2 CASSFESAYEQYF TGTGCCAGCAGCTTTGAATCTGCCTACGAGCAGTACTTC
- TRBJ2-5 - TRBV3-1 CASSQGFGETQYF TGTGCCAGCAGCCAGGGGTTCGGCGAGACCCAGTACTTC
- TRBJ2-1 few TRBV15 CATSREAQLAEQFF TGTGCCACCAGCAGAGAGGCCCAACTAGCCGAGCAGTTCTTC
- TRBJ2-1 - TRBV9 CASSVGSGAVNEQFF TGTGCCAGCAGCGTAGGTTCGGGAGCGGTCAATGAGCAGTTCTTC
- TRBJ1-2 - TRBV10-3 CAIRLDAPNYGYTF TGTGCCATCAGGCTGGACGCACCTAACTATGGCTACACCTTC
TRBD2 TRBJ2-7 - TRBV28 CASSLAGEVDYEQYF TGTGCCAGCAGTTTAGCGGGAGAAGTAGACTACGAGCAGTACTTC
TRBD2 TRBJ2-1 few TRBV20-1 CSARDRGLAVGSEQFF TGCAGTGCTAGAGATCGGGGACTAGCGGTGGGGAGTGAGCAGTTCTTC
- TRBJ2-3 - TRBV18 CASSPPSTLRTDTQYF TGTGCCAGCTCACCACCGTCGACACTCCGCACAGATACGCAGTATTTT
- TRBJ1-1 - TRBV5-1 CASSLRPTTNEAFF TGCGCCAGCAGCTTGCGACCGACAACAAATGAAGCTTTCTTT
- TRBJ1-1 - TRBV5-5 CASSLRVLQRNTEAFF TGTGCCAGCAGCTTGCGGGTTCTACAGCGGAACACTGAAGCTTTCTTT
- TRBJ2-7 - TRBV18 CASSPPSVYEQYF TGTGCCAGCTCACCACCTTCTGTCTACGAGCAGTACTTC
- TRBJ1-2 - TRBV6-5 CTSSYSSGLSYTF TGTACCAGCAGTTACTCATCGGGCTTAAGCTACACCTTC
- TRBJ2-3 - TRBV6-2/TRBV6-3 CASRRPNQGTDTQYF TGTGCCAGCAGAAGACCCAATCAGGGAACAGATACGCAGTATTTT
- TRBJ1-2 - TRBV10-3 CAISDSGLDGYTF TGTGCCATCAGTGACTCAGGGTTGGATGGCTACACCTTC
TRBD1 TRBJ2-1 many TRBV29-1 CSVEQGAFNEQFF TGCAGCGTTGAGCAGGGGGCTTTCAATGAGCAGTTCTTC